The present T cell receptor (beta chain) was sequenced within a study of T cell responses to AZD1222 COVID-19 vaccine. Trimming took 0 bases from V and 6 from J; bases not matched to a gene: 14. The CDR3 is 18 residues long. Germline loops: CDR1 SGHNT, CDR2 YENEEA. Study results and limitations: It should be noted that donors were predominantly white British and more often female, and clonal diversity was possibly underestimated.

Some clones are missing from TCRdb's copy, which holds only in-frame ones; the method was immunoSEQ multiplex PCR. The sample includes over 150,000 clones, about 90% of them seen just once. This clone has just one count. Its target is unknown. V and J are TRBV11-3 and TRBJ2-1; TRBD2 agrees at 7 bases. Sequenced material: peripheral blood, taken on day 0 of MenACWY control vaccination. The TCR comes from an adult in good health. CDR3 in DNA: TGTGCCAGCAGCTTAGATCGTAGGGAGGGGAAGTTTGGCAATGAGCAGTTCTTC. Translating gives CASSLDRREGKFGNEQFF.